A selection of T cell receptor beta chains follows, all from one sample in a study of T cell responses to AZD1222 COVID-19 vaccine. Here immunoSEQ multiplex PCR was the method, and the copy in TCRdb shows in-frame clones only, minus some. Among some 160,000 clones, just under 95% were seen once, and the ten largest hold about 0.9%. The specimen was peripheral blood, collected on day 0 of AZD1222 vaccination. The receptors here all came from an adult in good health. CDR3s include the opening cysteine and the closing phenylalanine or tryptophan. Each record gives: clone size, J gene, CDR3 length, V gene, D gene, CDR3 protein, CDR3 DNA. D genes are given only for firm matches. Size tells how often a clone was seen (once, few, many) or the class of an expanded clone, and some rows leave it out.

clone size: once
J gene: TRBJ1-2
CDR3 length: 14
V gene: TRBV18
D gene: -
CDR3 protein: CASSELGPGYGYTF
CDR3 DNA: TGTGCCAGCTCAGAACTGGGTCCAGGGTATGGCTACACCTTC

clone size: -
J gene: TRBJ1-6
CDR3 length: 15
V gene: TRBV25-1
D gene: -
CDR3 protein: CASSGATGSNSPLHF
CDR3 DNA: TGTGCCAGCAGTGGGGCAACAGGGTCCAATTCACCCCTCCACTTT

clone size: -
J gene: TRBJ1-5
CDR3 length: 14
V gene: TRBV10-3
D gene: -
CDR3 protein: CAISEVNLNQPQHF
CDR3 DNA: TGTGCCATCAGTGAGGTGAACCTCAATCAGCCCCAGCATTTT

clone size: -
J gene: TRBJ1-3
CDR3 length: 15
V gene: TRBV6-6
D gene: -
CDR3 protein: CASSYNEVTGNTIYF
CDR3 DNA: TGTGCCAGCAGTTACAACGAGGTGACCGGAAACACCATATATTTT

clone size: -
J gene: TRBJ1-5
CDR3 length: 15
V gene: TRBV5-5
D gene: -
CDR3 protein: CASSLDPGSNQPQHF
CDR3 DNA: TGTGCCAGCAGCTTGGATCCTGGGAGCAATCAGCCCCAGCATTTT

clone size: -
J gene: TRBJ1-5
CDR3 length: 15
V gene: TRBV5-5
D gene: TRBD1
CDR3 protein: CASSPQGQGNQPQHF
CDR3 DNA: TGTGCCAGCAGTCCCCAAGGACAGGGGAATCAGCCCCAGCATTTT

clone size: -
J gene: TRBJ2-7
CDR3 length: 12
V gene: TRBV18
D gene: -
CDR3 protein: CASSLSSYEQYF
CDR3 DNA: TGTGCCAGCTCACTTAGCTCCTACGAGCAGTACTTC

clone size: -
J gene: TRBJ1-5
CDR3 length: 16
V gene: TRBV7-8
D gene: -
CDR3 protein: CASSLGNSHSNQPQHF
CDR3 DNA: TGTGCCAGCAGCCTAGGGAACAGTCATAGCAATCAGCCCCAGCATTTT

clone size: -
J gene: TRBJ1-6
CDR3 length: 14
V gene: TRBV27
D gene: -
CDR3 protein: CASSLAPAPSPLHF
CDR3 DNA: TGTGCCAGCAGTTTAGCGCCAGCTCCTTCACCCCTCCACTTT

clone size: -
J gene: TRBJ2-1
CDR3 length: 12
V gene: TRBV7-8
D gene: TRBD1
CDR3 protein: CASNEYRGEQFF
CDR3 DNA: TGTGCCAGCAACGAATACAGGGGTGAGCAGTTCTTC

clone size: -
J gene: TRBJ2-1
CDR3 length: 16
V gene: TRBV9
D gene: -
CDR3 protein: CASSPSGTPDYNEQFF
CDR3 DNA: TGTGCCAGCAGCCCCTCCGGGACGCCGGACTACAATGAGCAGTTCTTC

clone size: -
J gene: TRBJ1-2
CDR3 length: 16
V gene: TRBV19
D gene: -
CDR3 protein: CASSPLAGFVPDGYTF
CDR3 DNA: TGTGCCAGTAGCCCCCTGGCGGGGTTCGTACCGGATGGCTACACCTTC

clone size: -
J gene: TRBJ1-2
CDR3 length: 12
V gene: TRBV11-2
D gene: -
CDR3 protein: CASSFEGYGYTF
CDR3 DNA: TGTGCCAGCAGTTTCGAGGGGTATGGCTACACCTTC

clone size: once
J gene: TRBJ2-1
CDR3 length: 14
V gene: TRBV3-1/TRBV3-2
D gene: -
CDR3 protein: CASRREAGHNEQFF
CDR3 DNA: TGTGCCAGCAGACGGGAAGCGGGCCACAATGAGCAGTTCTTC

clone size: -
J gene: TRBJ2-4
CDR3 length: 16
V gene: TRBV6-2/TRBV6-3
D gene: TRBD1
CDR3 protein: CASSRTGPLAKNIQYF
CDR3 DNA: TGTGCCAGCAGTCGGACAGGGCCTCTAGCCAAAAACATTCAGTACTTC

clone size: -
J gene: TRBJ2-5
CDR3 length: 14
V gene: TRBV10-3
D gene: -
CDR3 protein: CAIRPEVGLETQYF
CDR3 DNA: TGTGCCATCAGGCCTGAAGTGGGGTTGGAGACCCAGTACTTC

clone size: -
J gene: TRBJ1-2
CDR3 length: 16
V gene: TRBV6-4
D gene: -
CDR3 protein: CASSRETAPLFYGYTF
CDR3 DNA: TGTGCCAGCAGTCGGGAGACAGCACCTCTATTCTATGGCTACACCTTC

clone size: -
J gene: TRBJ2-7
CDR3 length: 15
V gene: TRBV11-2
D gene: -
CDR3 protein: CASSLEVLAVHEQYF
CDR3 DNA: TGTGCCAGCAGCTTAGAGGTTCTAGCTGTCCACGAGCAGTACTTC

clone size: -
J gene: TRBJ1-3
CDR3 length: 15
V gene: TRBV29-1
D gene: -
CDR3 protein: CSVSLLRSSGNTIYF
CDR3 DNA: TGCAGCGTGTCACTCCTAAGGAGCTCTGGAAACACCATATATTTT

clone size: -
J gene: TRBJ1-4
CDR3 length: 14
V gene: TRBV2
D gene: -
CDR3 protein: CASSDPDTNEKLFF
CDR3 DNA: TGTGCCAGCAGTGATCCGGACACTAATGAAAAACTGTTTTTT

clone size: once
J gene: TRBJ2-6
CDR3 length: 13
V gene: TRBV9
D gene: -
CDR3 protein: CASSVSGANVLTF
CDR3 DNA: TGTGCCAGCAGCGTATCTGGGGCCAACGTCCTGACTTTC

clone size: -
J gene: TRBJ2-3
CDR3 length: 14
V gene: TRBV18
D gene: -
CDR3 protein: CASSPDQVHHTQYF
CDR3 DNA: TGTGCCAGCTCACCTGACCAGGTTCACCATACGCAGTATTTT

clone size: -
J gene: TRBJ1-2
CDR3 length: 16
V gene: TRBV12-5
D gene: -
CDR3 protein: CASGFSSGRANYGYTF
CDR3 DNA: TGTGCTAGTGGTTTTAGTTCGGGAAGAGCTAACTATGGCTACACCTTC

clone size: -
J gene: TRBJ1-5
CDR3 length: 17
V gene: TRBV30
D gene: -
CDR3 protein: CAWSSRRWGAYHQPQHF
CDR3 DNA: TGTGCCTGGAGTTCCAGGCGGTGGGGGGCCTACCATCAGCCCCAGCATTTT

clone size: -
J gene: TRBJ1-1
CDR3 length: 16
V gene: TRBV28
D gene: -
CDR3 protein: CASRGNRLPGVSEAFF
CDR3 DNA: TGTGCCAGCAGAGGAAACAGGCTTCCCGGCGTTAGTGAAGCTTTCTTT

clone size: -
J gene: TRBJ2-3
CDR3 length: 14
V gene: TRBV7-3
D gene: TRBD1
CDR3 protein: CASSLKGALDTQYF
CDR3 DNA: TGTGCCAGCAGCTTAAAGGGGGCGTTGGATACGCAGTATTTT

clone size: -
J gene: TRBJ1-3
CDR3 length: 15
V gene: TRBV30
D gene: -
CDR3 protein: CAWSLAGTIGNTIYF
CDR3 DNA: TGTGCCTGGAGTTTGGCAGGGACTATTGGAAACACCATATATTTT

clone size: -
J gene: TRBJ2-3
CDR3 length: 15
V gene: TRBV30
D gene: TRBD2
CDR3 protein: CAWSLLAGAGSTQYF
CDR3 DNA: TGTGCCTGGAGTCTGCTAGCGGGGGCTGGGAGTACGCAGTATTTT

clone size: -
J gene: TRBJ2-7
CDR3 length: 15
V gene: TRBV18
D gene: TRBD2
CDR3 protein: CASSPWEGRLIEQYF
CDR3 DNA: TGTGCCAGCTCACCATGGGAGGGAAGATTAATCGAGCAGTACTTC

clone size: once
J gene: TRBJ2-1
CDR3 length: 16
V gene: TRBV4-3
D gene: TRBD1
CDR3 protein: CASSQDGTGVMNEQFF
CDR3 DNA: TGCGCCAGCAGCCAGGACGGGACAGGGGTGATGAATGAGCAGTTCTTC

clone size: -
J gene: TRBJ2-1
CDR3 length: 14
V gene: TRBV4-1
D gene: -
CDR3 protein: CASSQQTLFNEQFF
CDR3 DNA: TGCGCCAGCAGCCAACAGACACTTTTCAATGAGCAGTTCTTC

clone size: -
J gene: TRBJ1-4
CDR3 length: 14
V gene: TRBV9
D gene: TRBD1
CDR3 protein: CASSLGTANEKLFF
CDR3 DNA: TGTGCCAGCAGCCTAGGGACAGCAAATGAAAAACTGTTTTTT